The 16 T cell receptor beta chains presented below share a single source sample, sequenced in a study of shared clonotypes between healthy human individuals. The table came from immunoSEQ multiplex PCR; TCRdb's copy has only in-frame clones and leaves some out. This table has about 500,000 clones, approximately 80% appearing once. Sample: PBMCs. All receptors derive from a woman in her thirties or forties in good health. Some clones in this sample may be carry-over from other donors' samples.

For the CDR3, the DNA is TGTGCCAGCAGCTTACGGAGGGCAGCTAGCACAGATACGCAGTATTTT. It codes for CASSLRRAASTDTQYF. The rearrangement uses TRBV7-3 and TRBJ2-3, with D possibly matching TRBD2 (6 bases). V lost 2 bases, J lost 0 bases, and 12 bases lay in between. Looked up from germline, CDR1 is SGHTA and CDR2 is FQGTGA. The CDR3 runs 16 residues.

The chain uses TRBV4-2 and TRBJ2-1; possibly TRBD2 for D (5 bases). The CDR3 is made up of 15 amino acids. Germline loops: CDR1 LGHNA, CDR2 YNFKEQ. V gave up 2 bases and J gave up 5 bases, with 13 bases separating them. CDR3 protein: CASSQPGSEHNEQFF. The CDR3 DNA is TGTGCCAGCAGCCAACCGGGATCGGAACACAATGAGCAGTTCTTC.

In DNA form, the CDR3 reads TGTGCCAGCAGCTTCACAGGGGGCACGAACACCGGGGAGCTGTTTTTT. This translates into CASSFTGGTNTGELFF. V and J are TRBV2 and TRBJ2-2; 9 bases are shared with TRBD1. The CDR3 sequence is 16 residues long. V lost 6 bases to trimming and J lost 0 bases; unmatched junction nucleotides: 5. Germline V gene sequence: CDR1 SNHLY, CDR2 FYNNEI.

This clone appeared a single time. With a far larger clone one base away, a read error is the likely cause. The sample holds other DNA sequences that translate to the same CDR3. The CDR3 is CASSSGQLDGANVLTF. The CDR3 nucleotides are TGTGCCAGCAGTTCCGGACAGTTAGACGGGGCCAACGTCCTGACTTTC. The rearrangement uses TRBV28 and TRBJ2-6; D possibly corresponds to TRBD1 (6 bases). The germline CDR1 and CDR2 sequences are MDHEN and SYDVKM. CDR3 size: 16 residues. V was cut by 4 bases and J by 4 bases, with 14 bases left in between.

The chain is built from TRBV5-4 and TRBJ2-7, with 11 positions matching TRBD2. V lost 2 bases and J lost 0; bases outside the gene matches: 1. Germline CDR1 is SGHNT and CDR2 is YYREEE (reference sequence). CDR3 length: 15 residues. CDR3: CASSFTSGSSYEQYF. In DNA, the CDR3 is TGTGCCAGCAGCTTTACTAGCGGGAGCTCCTACGAGCAGTACTTC.

V gene TRBV6-6 combines with J gene TRBJ2-2; the D gene is possibly TRBD1 (6 bases). Trimming cost V 6 bases and J 4 bases, with 12 bases left between them. Germline-derived CDR1 and CDR2 are MNHNY and SVGAGI (reference sequence). This CDR3 region has 14 residues. The CDR3 bases are TGTGCCAGCAGCAAAAGGGACATCACCGGGGAGCTGTTTTTT. Translating gives CASSKRDITGELFF.

V is TRBV4-2 and J is TRBJ1-1; unclear D gene. Germline V gene lookup returns CDR1 LGHNA and CDR2 YNFKEQ. V shed 0 bases and J shed 4 bases, with 12 bases lying between them. The CDR3 runs to 15 residues. CDR3 protein: CASSQEPGSGTEAFF. Here the CDR3 DNA reads TGTGCCAGCAGCCAAGAACCGGGTTCGGGCACTGAAGCTTTCTTT.

This clone was observed a single time. The chain is built from TRBV9 and TRBJ2-3; D is perhaps TRBD1 (8 bases). Trimming took 7 bases from V and 4 from J, leaving 19 bases between them. Looked up from germline, CDR1 is SGDLS and CDR2 is YYNGEE. There are 15 residues in the CDR3. The CDR3 DNA reads TGTGCCAGCGGAGGAGGACAGGGAGGGGCAGATACGCAGTATTTT. Translating gives CASGGGQGGADTQYF.

The CDR3 region has the DNA TGTGCCAGCAGCCTCGCTGGGGGAAGAGGGGCGCGTGGGACTGAAGCTTTCTTT. It is translated as CASSLAGGRGARGTEAFF. The chain combines TRBV11-2 with TRBJ1-1; TRBD1 is a possible D gene (5 bases). Germline assignment: CDR1 SGHAT and CDR2 FQNNGV. The CDR3 extends over 18 amino acids. V was shortened by 5 bases and J by 5 bases, with 27 bases between the two germline ends.

Remarks on this clone: This likely stems from a read error, as it lies one base from a far larger clone. The CDR3 is CASSQRTSGYNTGELFF. The CDR3 coding sequence is TGCGCCAGCAGCCAAAGGACTAGCGGGTATAACACCGGGGAGCTGTTTTTT. The chain joins TRBV4-1 to TRBJ2-2; TRBD2 matches at 11 bases. This CDR3 contains 17 residues. Germline CDR1 reads MGHRA; CDR2 reads YSYEKL. The ends lost 2 bases at V and 2 bases at J; junction bases unmatched: 4.

V and J are TRBV7-6 and TRBJ2-1; 8 positions agree with TRBD2. The CDR3 is made up of 15 amino acids. J gave up 8 bases and V 1 base, and 7 bases lay outside the gene matches. Germline V lookup: CDR1 SGHVS, CDR2 FNYEAQ. As DNA, the CDR3 is TGTGCCAGCAGCTTAGTGGCGGGAGGTCTCCATGAGCAGTTCTTC. Translated: CASSLVAGGLHEQFF.

The chain carries TRBV4-1 and TRBJ2-3, with 10 nucleotides matching TRBD2. Germline values: CDR1 MGHRA, CDR2 YSYEKL. V lost 3 bases and J lost 5; bases outside the gene matches: 14. The CDR3 has 18 amino acids. The CDR3 nucleotides are TGCGCCAGCAGCCATCCTAAAATTAGCGGGAGGCTTGGAGATACGCAGTATTTT. This sequence encodes CASSHPKISGRLGDTQYF.

V usage is TRBV6-5 and J usage is TRBJ1-3; 7 bases are shared with TRBD1. Losses at the gene ends were 6 bases for V and 2 bases for J; bases not matched to a gene: 7. Per germline, CDR1 MNHEY and CDR2 SVGAGI. This CDR3 region has 15 residues. In DNA, the CDR3 is TGTGCCAGCAGAGAGGGACAGAGTACTGGAAACACCATATATTTT. Protein sequence: CASREGQSTGNTIYF.

This chain connects TRBV27 to TRBJ2-7; possibly TRBD1 or TRBD2 for D (7 bases each). V dropped 2 bases and J dropped 7 bases, with 15 bases sitting between them. This CDR3 region has 14 residues. Germline V lookup: CDR1 MNHEY, CDR2 SMNVEV (reference sequence). CDR3 loop: CASSLKGQGGEQYF. CDR3 coding DNA: TGTGCCAGCAGTTTAAAAGGGCAGGGGGGGGAGCAGTACTTC.

The gene calls are TRBV9 and TRBJ2-7; 11 bases line up with TRBD1. Trimming removed 3 bases from V and 2 bases from J; junction bases left unmatched: 4. CDR3 length equals 15 residues. The V gene's germline CDR1 is SGDLS and CDR2 YYNGEE. CDR3 sequence reads: CASSGPGQGAYEQYF. The CDR3 DNA sequence: TGTGCCAGCAGCGGGCCGGGACAGGGGGCCTACGAGCAGTACTTC.

This clone was seen at least ten times. Other DNA sequences from this sample encode an identical CDR3 as well. The chain joins TRBV28 to TRBJ2-7; TRBD2 might be the D (5 bases). CDR1 MDHEN and CDR2 SYDVKM come from the germline V gene. The CDR3 spans 13 residues. Trimming pared 8 bases from V and 7 bases from J, leaving 18 bases between. In DNA form, the CDR3 reads TGTGCCAGCCAGACGCGGGTAGAGGAAGAGCAGTACTTC. Its translation is CASQTRVEEEQYF.